These 29 T cell receptor beta chains originate from one sample sequenced in a study of blood T cell repertoires in COVID-19. Sequencing used immunoSEQ multiplex PCR; TCRdb keeps in-frame clones, though not all of them. The table lists under 85,000 clones, about 83% of them singletons. The sample comprised peripheral blood. Every receptor here comes from a man under 40 with COVID-19, enrolled during active disease.

The CDR3 region is CASSQDRAAGANVLTF. CDR3 sequence (DNA): TGCGCCAGCAGCCAGGACAGGGCGGCCGGGGCCAACGTCCTGACTTTC. The gene calls are TRBV5-1 and TRBJ2-6; TRBD1 agrees at 8 bases. V shed 4 bases, J shed 4 bases, and the junction held 7 bases outside the gene matches. CDR3 length: 16 amino acids. Germline CDR1 and CDR2: SGHRS and YFSETQ.

J is TRBJ2-1 and V is TRBV6-1, with D possibly TRBD1 on 5 matching bases. With 6 bases removed from V and 4 bases from J, the gap between germline ends came to 10 bases. The CDR3 length is 13 residues. Germline-derived CDR1 and CDR2 are MNHNS and SASEGT. Here the CDR3 reads CASRRTPYNEQFF. The CDR3 coding sequence is TGTGCCAGCAGACGGACACCTTACAATGAGCAGTTCTTC.

J is TRBJ1-4 and V is TRBV18, with TRBD1 matching 8 bases. The germline CDR1 and CDR2 sequences are KGHSH and LQKENI. Trimming at V came to 2 bases and at J to 5 bases, leaving 7 bases not matched to a gene. CDR3 length: 16 residues. The CDR3 nucleotides are TGTGCCAGCTCACCAGGATCAGGGGGCGCGAATGAAAAACTGTTTTTT. Its translation is CASSPGSGGANEKLFF.

V gene TRBV6-5 combines with J gene TRBJ1-3; a weak D match, TRBD1 (5 bases). Germline values: CDR1 MNHEY, CDR2 SVGAGI. V lost 7 bases to trimming and J lost 6 bases, with 13 bases between them. There are 13 residues in the CDR3. The CDR3 region has the DNA TGTGCCAGCACTCAACCAGGGATAAACACCATATATTTT. Protein product: CASTQPGINTIYF.

The rearrangement links TRBV18 to TRBJ1-1; no definite D call. Trimming removed 4 bases from V and 1 base from J, with 10 bases in between. Germline CDR1 is KGHSH and CDR2 is LQKENI. The CDR3 loop spans 14 amino acids. The CDR3 nucleotides read TGTGCCAGCTCACTCCGGGCGGGGAACACTGAAGCTTTCTTT. Protein sequence: CASSLRAGNTEAFF.

DNA for the CDR3: TGTGCCAGCAGTGAATGGACAGGGAGAGATGGCTACACCTTC. It codes for CASSEWTGRDGYTF. The V gene is TRBV25-1, the J gene TRBJ1-2; 8 nucleotides match TRBD1. The V segment lost 1 base and the J segment 6 bases; nucleotides outside the gene matches: 4. Germline lookup yields CDR1 MGHDK and CDR2 SYGVNS. The CDR3 sequence is 14 residues long.

The chain carries TRBV19 and TRBJ1-1, with 7 positions matching TRBD1. The germline V gene encodes CDR1 LNHDA and CDR2 SQIVND (reference sequence). The CDR3 runs 16 residues. J was trimmed by 3 bases and V by 5 bases; bases with no gene match: 12. The CDR3 DNA follows: TGTGCCAGTAGTGACTGGAGGGGGCGTTACGACACTGAAGCTTTCTTT. This translates into CASSDWRGRYDTEAFF.

The gene calls are TRBV24-1 and TRBJ2-1; D perhaps matches TRBD1 (6 bases). There are 15 residues in the CDR3. The germline V and J ends were trimmed by 9 bases and 3 bases, with 17 bases remaining between them. Looked up from germline, CDR1 is KGHDR and CDR2 is SFDVKD. The CDR3 DNA reads as TGTGCCACCGCGAACAGGGACCCTAACTACAATGAGCAGTTCTTC. Translating it yields CATANRDPNYNEQFF.

The chain links TRBV5-1 to TRBJ1-3; 8 positions match TRBD1. Trimming cost V 4 bases and J 7 bases; bases outside gene matches: 4. CDR1 is SGHRS and CDR2 is YFSETQ in the germline V gene. This CDR3 has 13 residues. The CDR3 DNA reads as TGCGCCAGCAGCACCGGACAGGGCAACACCATATATTTT. It encodes CASSTGQGNTIYF.

This clone was seen a handful of times. V usage is TRBV2 and J usage is TRBJ1-5; TRBD1 agrees at 8 bases. The germline gives CDR1 SNHLY, CDR2 FYNNEI. With 6 bases clipped from V and 6 bases from J, the junction kept 10 bases outside the gene matches. The CDR3 length is 15 residues. In DNA, the CDR3 is TGTGCCAGCAGCATCTCGGGGACAGGCGGTCAGCCCCAGCATTTT. Its translation: CASSISGTGGQPQHF.

On this clone itself: The same CDR3 is also encoded by other DNA sequences in this sample. The V and J genes are TRBV6-5 and TRBJ2-7; D ambiguous. In germline, CDR1 is MNHEY, CDR2 SVGAGI. V lost 4 bases, J lost 4 bases, and 11 bases lay in between. This CDR3 spans 13 amino acids. The CDR3 nucleotides are TGTGCCAGCAGTTCAGACCGAGGTTACGAGCAGTACTTC. It yields the protein CASSSDRGYEQYF.

This clone was observed a single time. The chain employs TRBV6-2 or TRBV6-3 and TRBJ2-3; 11 bases are a match to TRBD1. CDR3 length: 16 amino acids. V was clipped by 2 bases and J by 4 bases; unmatched bases: 5. Germline V lookup: CDR1 MNHEY, CDR2 SVGEGT. The CDR3 DNA sequence: TGTGCCAGCAGTTACGTCCCGGGACAGGGGGCAGATACGCAGTATTTT. Translating gives CASSYVPGQGADTQYF.

The V and J genes are TRBV2 and TRBJ2-2; D possibly corresponds to TRBD2 (5 bases). This CDR3 region has 14 residues. The V and J ends lost 8 bases and 2 bases respectively, with 12 bases between them. The germline CDR1 and CDR2 sequences are SNHLY and FYNNEI. The CDR3 region has the DNA TGTGCCAGCCCCCTAGCTGATAACACCGGGGAGCTGTTTTTT. It yields the protein CASPLADNTGELFF.

The chain is built from TRBV5-6 and TRBJ1-1; TRBD1 matches 9 bases. The germline V gene encodes CDR1 SGHDT and CDR2 YYEEEE. CDR3 length: 14 amino acids. V dropped 3 bases and J dropped 4; count of bases not matched to a gene: 4. The CDR3, as DNA: TGTGCCAGCAGCTCCGTGACAGGGGGCACTGAAGCTTTCTTT. Translation gives CASSSVTGGTEAFF.

The chain combines TRBV14 with TRBJ1-5, with D uncertain. The V gene lost 2 bases and the J gene lost 7 bases, with 12 bases spanning the gap. The CDR3 totals 14 residues. Germline V gene sequence: CDR1 SGHDN, CDR2 FVKESK. CDR3 protein: CASSQRGLEQPQHF. For the CDR3, the DNA is TGTGCCAGCAGCCAAAGAGGGCTCGAGCAGCCCCAGCATTTT.

This clone was seen a handful of times. The chain uses TRBV27 and TRBJ2-7; a weak D match, TRBD1 (6 bases). Trimming left V 2 bases short and J 5 bases short, with 13 bases between. The germline V gene encodes CDR1 MNHEY and CDR2 SMNVEV (reference sequence). This CDR3 contains 14 residues. The CDR3 region has the DNA TGTGCCAGCAGTTTAGACAGGAAGAGCCACGAGCAGTACTTC. Translated: CASSLDRKSHEQYF.

The V gene is TRBV6-5, the J gene TRBJ1-2; 7 bases map to TRBD1. Germline CDR1 is MNHEY and CDR2 is SVGAGI. V was pared by 8 bases and J by 8 bases, with 5 bases of the junction left unmatched. The CDR3 has 11 amino acids. This CDR3 is CASGRQGGYTF. The DNA of the CDR3 is TGTGCCAGCGGTCGACAGGGCGGCTACACCTTC.

The chain recombines TRBV18 with TRBJ1-1; D perhaps matches TRBD1 (6 bases). V lost 8 bases and J lost 1, with 11 bases in between. Germline loops: CDR1 KGHSH, CDR2 LQKENI. The CDR3 has 13 amino acids. The CDR3 DNA reads TGTGCCAGCGCGGACAGTCCGAACACTGAAGCTTTCTTT. Protein: CASADSPNTEAFF.

The rearrangement uses TRBV7-8 and TRBJ1-1; D possibly corresponds to TRBD1 (6 bases). The CDR3 loop spans 16 amino acids. Per germline, CDR1 SGHVS and CDR2 FQNEAQ. The germline V and J ends were trimmed by 5 bases and 5 bases, with 21 bases remaining between them. This chain's CDR3 is CASSPGKWSGVTEAFF. The CDR3 DNA follows: TGTGCCAGCAGCCCTGGGAAGTGGTCAGGGGTAACTGAAGCTTTCTTT.

The rearrangement uses TRBV14 and TRBJ2-7; 7 bases fit TRBD1. The CDR3 is 15 residues long. Trimming took 5 bases from V and 2 from J; bases not matched to a gene: 9. Germline V gene data show CDR1 as SGHDN and CDR2 as FVKESK. In DNA, the CDR3 is TGTGCCAGCAGCAGGGGGCCGGGACAAACCTACGAGCAGTACTTC. Translated: CASSRGPGQTYEQYF.

The V gene is TRBV9, the J gene TRBJ2-3; 7 bases match TRBD2. The CDR3 length is 13 residues. Germline V gene data show CDR1 as SGDLS and CDR2 as YYNGEE. With 7 bases clipped from V and 6 bases from J, the junction kept 8 bases outside the gene matches. The DNA for the CDR3 is TGTGCCAGCGCCCGGGGGGAGGGGGATACGCAGTATTTT. This gives the protein CASARGEGDTQYF.

As regards this clone: Other DNA sequences in the same sample also yield this CDR3. The CDR3, as DNA: TGCGCCAGCAGCCAAGGAGTCCAGGGAGGGTGGGGTGAAGCTTTCTTT. As protein: CASSQGVQGGWGEAFF. This chain links TRBV4-1 with TRBJ1-1; tentative D call: TRBD1 (5 bases). This CDR3 has 16 amino acids. The germline gives CDR1 MGHRA, CDR2 YSYEKL. V was cut by 1 base and J by 7 bases, with 19 bases left in between.

CDR3 DNA sequence: TGTGCCACAGCTAACTATGGCTACACCTTC. Its translation: CATANYGYTF. This chain connects TRBV19 to TRBJ1-2; no clear D gene. Trimming left V 10 bases short and J 0 bases short, with 3 bases between. The CDR3 totals 10 residues. From germline, CDR1 is LNHDA and CDR2 SQIVND (reference sequence).

V is TRBV5-6 and J is TRBJ2-5; D ambiguous. The CDR3 is made up of 14 amino acids. The ends were cut back, 1 base at V and 2 bases at J, with 9 bases in the middle. Germline V lookup: CDR1 SGHDT, CDR2 YYEEEE. CDR3 coding DNA: TGTGCCAGCAGCTTGAGCCTCTGGCAAGAGACCCAGTACTTC. This translates into CASSLSLWQETQYF.

This clone appeared a few times. The chain joins TRBV28 to TRBJ1-1, with D perhaps TRBD1 (6 bases). Germline values: CDR1 MDHEN, CDR2 SYDVKM. The V end lost 2 bases, the J end lost 5 bases, and 18 bases lay between the germline ends. The CDR3 covers 16 residues. The CDR3 sequence: CASSLRSRGARTEAFF. CDR3 nucleotides: TGTGCCAGCAGTTTACGCTCGCGGGGGGCCCGTACTGAAGCTTTCTTT.

J is TRBJ2-1 and V is TRBV5-5; D may be TRBD1 (5 bases). The CDR3 consists of 16 residues. V lost 2 bases to trimming and J lost 4 bases, with 16 bases between them. The germline V gene has CDR1 SGHKS and CDR2 YYEKEE (reference sequence). The CDR3: CASSLGATPSYNEQFF. CDR3 nucleotide sequence: TGTGCCAGCAGCTTAGGGGCAACCCCTTCTTACAATGAGCAGTTCTTC.

CDR3 sequence (DNA): TGCAGCGTTGAAGTAACAGGGCCTGGCTACACCTTC. Amino acids: CSVEVTGPGYTF. The rearrangement links TRBV29-1 to TRBJ1-2; the D gene is possibly TRBD1 (6 bases). CDR3 length: 12 residues. The ends were cut back, 1 base at V and 7 bases at J, with 10 bases in the middle. The germline CDR1 and CDR2 sequences are SQVTM and ANQGSEA.

V is TRBV7-2 and J is TRBJ2-1, with D hard to call. This CDR3 is built from 15 residues. Germline V gene sequence: CDR1 SGHTA, CDR2 FQGNSA. The V end was cut by 2 bases, the J end by 9 bases, with 17 bases between. CDR3 nucleotides: TGTGCCAGCAGCTTAACCCTGTTCAGGTCCAGTGAGCAGTTCTTC. Translating gives CASSLTLFRSSEQFF.

This chain joins TRBV28 and TRBJ1-2, with no clear D. The CDR3 covers 14 residues. Trimming left V 6 bases short and J 5 bases short, with 16 bases between. The germline V gene encodes CDR1 MDHEN and CDR2 SYDVKM. The CDR3 region is CASSSLSAAYGYTF. The CDR3 bases are TGTGCCAGCAGCTCATTGAGTGCAGCGTATGGCTACACCTTC.